The next 13 T cell receptor beta chains were all read from a single sample in a study of blood T cells in healthy people across ages. A sample-barcoded 5' primer and a J-beta primer mix were used in a second PCR of about 6 to 12 cycles. TCRdb re-called the 5' RACE reads through MiXCR, storing one row per CDR3 protein. The sample has more than 1,000,000 distinct CDR3 sequences, 20% to 25% seen once. The data also belong to a second study, concerning T cells of mothers and their children.

The sequenced sample consisted of blood. The source is a girl aged 2 to 10 in good health.

This clonotype was counted a few times. The rearrangement uses TRBV11-2 and TRBJ1-1; no definite D call. CDR3 size: 13 residues. Trimming removed 4 bases at V and 3 bases at J, with 9 bases between. In germline, CDR1 is SGHAT, CDR2 FQNNGV. The CDR3 spells CASSSFRDTEAFF. CDR3 nucleotides: TGTGCCAGCAGCTCTTTCCGGGACACTGAAGCTTTCTTT.

V is TRBV11-2 and J is TRBJ1-3; TRBD1 matches at 7 bases. V trimming: 1 base; J trimming: 4 bases; junction bases outside the gene matches: 13. This CDR3 has 18 residues. The germline gives CDR1 SGHAT, CDR2 FQNNGV. CDR3 region: CASSLARWLTGKGNTIYF. Written as DNA, the CDR3 is TGTGCCAGCAGCTTAGCCCGATGGTTGACAGGGAAGGGAAACACCATATATTTT.

Worth noting for this clonotype: One end of the junction varies from germline; a read error may be responsible. The V call is TRBV6-5, the J call TRBJ1-5, with a weak D call TRBD1 (6 bases). Germline values: CDR1 MNHEY, CDR2 SVGAGI. The CDR3 is 15 residues long. In DNA form, the CDR3 reads TGTGCCAGCAGTTTATCAGGGGCGGGGGATCAGCCCCGGCATTTT. Encoded protein: CASSLSGAGDQPRHF.

This clonotype was counted a few times. V gene TRBV7-8 combines with J gene TRBJ2-4; 11 bases match TRBD2. The CDR3 loop spans 18 amino acids. V was clipped by 5 bases and J by 0 bases; unmatched bases: 9. Germline V gene data show CDR1 as SGHVS and CDR2 as FQNEAQ. CDR3 DNA sequence: TGTGCCAGCAGCAGAGGGCTAGCGGGGGGATTAGCCAAAAACATTCAGTACTTC. Amino acids: CASSRGLAGGLAKNIQYF.

The chain couples TRBV5-6 to TRBJ2-3, with D unresolved. This CDR3 spans 14 amino acids. The V gene's germline CDR1 is SGHDT and CDR2 YYEEEE. V lost 4 bases and J lost 3, with 12 bases in between. CDR3 bases: TGTGCCAGCAGCCGCCCCTCCCCGACAGATACGCAGTATTTT. Its translation is CASSRPSPTDTQYF.

This clonotype came up many times. V usage is TRBV7-2 and J usage is TRBJ2-7; 8 bases are a match to TRBD1. The CDR3 is 12 amino acids. Germline trimming cut 5 bases from V and 5 bases from J; bases unmatched to any gene: 2. Germline lookup yields CDR1 SGHTA and CDR2 FQGNSA. The CDR3 nucleotides are TGTGCCAGCAGCCGACAGGGGAACGAGCAGTACTTC. Translated: CASSRQGNEQYF.

This chain connects TRBV9 to TRBJ2-3; a possible D gene is TRBD1 (6 bases). In germline, CDR1 is SGDLS, CDR2 YYNGEE. V gave up 3 bases and J gave up 0 bases, with 14 bases separating them. The CDR3 spans 16 residues. The CDR3 sequence is CASSADWTASTDTQYF. The CDR3 DNA is TGTGCCAGCAGCGCAGATTGGACAGCGAGCACAGATACGCAGTATTTT.

This clonotype was picked up one time. One junction end disagrees with the germline gene, perhaps due to a read error. V gene TRBV29-1 combines with J gene TRBJ2-1; TRBD1 might be the D (5 bases). The germline gives CDR1 SQVTM, CDR2 ANQGSEA. The CDR3 is made up of 15 amino acids. The CDR3 nucleotides are TGCAGCGTTGTCCCAGACAGAAACCCCTACAATGAGCAGTTTTTC. Amino acids: CSVVPDRNPYNEQFF.

The chain uses TRBV4-1 and TRBJ2-5; D remains ambiguous. The DNA end favors TRBJ2-7, so the J call may be wrong. The CDR3 runs to 18 residues. Germline CDR1 is MGHRA and CDR2 is YSYEKL. The CDR3 protein is CASSQDPLTPTLIGEQYF. The DNA for the CDR3 is TGCGCCAGCAGCCAAGACCCACTGACCCCTACATTAATTGGCGAGCAGTACTTC.

This clonotype has more than one count but fewer than ten. This CDR3 is CAIGAGAYEQYF. DNA of the CDR3: TGTGCCATCGGCGCCGGGGCCTACGAGCAGTACTTC. The J gene is TRBJ2-7, the V gene TRBV10-3, with D possibly matching TRBD2 (5 bases). V lost 8 bases and J 2 bases, leaving 10 bases between the germline ends. This CDR3 is 12 amino acids long. Germline V gene sequence: CDR1 ENHRY, CDR2 SYGVKD.

This clonotype was seen a handful of times. One end of the junction fails to match germline, which may point to a read error. This chain uses TRBV7-3 with TRBJ2-5, with a weak D call TRBD2 (7 bases). CDR1 SGHTA and CDR2 FQGTGA come from the germline V gene. The CDR3 has 15 residues. The CDR3 DNA follows: TGTGCCAGCAGCTTAAGCGGGGGCCAGAGGGAGACTCAGTACTTC. Translation: CASSLSGGQRETQYF. Looking up the rest from reference TRBV7-3 and TRBJ2-5 gives the full variable domain: GAGVSQTPSNKVTEKGKYVELRCDPISGHTALYWYRQSLGQGPEFLIYFQGTGAADDSGLPNDRFFAVRPEGSVSTLKIQRTERGDSAVYLCASSLSGGQRETQYFGPGTRLLVL.

This clonotype was counted only a few times. The J gene is TRBJ2-2, the V gene TRBV7-2; D may be TRBD1 (5 bases). This CDR3 region has 16 residues. V lost 2 bases and J lost 0, with 10 bases in between. The germline V gene encodes CDR1 SGHTA and CDR2 FQGNSA. CDR3 region: CASSLLGATNTGELFF. CDR3 sequence (DNA): TGTGCCAGCAGCTTATTAGGGGCAACGAACACCGGGGAGCTGTTTTTT.

This chain uses TRBV18 with TRBJ2-5; 7 bases map to TRBD1. The germline CDR1 and CDR2 sequences are KGHSH and LQKENI. This CDR3 has 14 amino acids. Trimming removed 6 bases from V and 4 bases from J; junction bases left unmatched: 8. The CDR3 DNA reads as TGTGCCAGCTCCCCGGCGGACAGGCCAGAGACCCAGTACTTC. Protein sequence: CASSPADRPETQYF.